A single sample gave rise to the 18 T cell receptor beta chains below, sequenced in a study of identical twins' blood T cells. MiXCR, run by TCRdb on the 5' RACE reads, gives a single entry per CDR3 protein. The table lists 350,000 to 450,000 distinct CDR3 sequences, 28% of them singletons. The source material was PBMCs. All receptors derive from a woman between 18 and 49 years old in good health.

CDR3 DNA sequence: TGCAGTGCTAGATCCTCCATAGCGGCCCGCTACAATGAGCAGTTCTTC. It is translated as CSARSSIAARYNEQFF. This chain links TRBV20-1 with TRBJ2-1, with D maybe TRBD2 (6 bases). Trimming stripped 2 bases from V and 3 bases from J, with 17 bases between. This CDR3 region has 16 residues. Germline loops: CDR1 DFQATT, CDR2 SNEGSKA (reference sequence).

This clonotype has only a few counts. The chain recombines TRBV6-5 with TRBJ1-2; tentatively, D is TRBD1 (6 bases). The CDR3 consists of 15 residues. V gave up 6 bases and J gave up 10 bases, with 24 bases separating them. Germline V gives CDR1 MNHEY, CDR2 SVGAGI. CDR3 in DNA: TGTGCCAGCAGGTACCTCCAGACAGGCAACCCAGCCTACACCTTC. This gives the protein CASRYLQTGNPAYTF.

The sample holds a few counts of this clonotype. The rearrangement links TRBV10-3 to TRBJ1-5, with 7 bases identical to TRBD1. V was clipped by 5 bases and J by 3 bases; unmatched bases: 10. Per the germline V gene, CDR1 is ENHRY and CDR2 is SYGVKD. CDR3 length: 16 amino acids. The chain's CDR3 is CAISPSGGADNQPQHF. Here the CDR3 DNA reads TGTGCCATCAGTCCTTCAGGGGGAGCTGACAATCAGCCCCAGCATTTT.

This clonotype appeared a few times. This chain connects TRBV29-1 to TRBJ1-2; D perhaps matches TRBD1 (5 bases). This CDR3 spans 12 amino acids. V lost 4 bases and J 2 bases, leaving 8 bases between the germline ends. In germline, CDR1 is SQVTM, CDR2 ANQGSEA. The DNA for the CDR3 is TGCAGCGTTGTGAGGGGAAACTATGGCTACACCTTC. It translates to CSVVRGNYGYTF.

CDR3 protein: CATAGSTDTQYF. CDR3 nucleotides: TGTGCCACCGCAGGGAGCACAGATACGCAGTATTTT. The J gene is TRBJ2-3, the V gene TRBV24-1; D possibly corresponds to TRBD1 (5 bases). The V gene's germline CDR1 is KGHDR and CDR2 SFDVKD. The CDR3 contains 12 residues. The V end was cut by 9 bases, the J end by 0 bases, with 6 bases between.

This clonotype was counted between two and nine times. The J gene is TRBJ2-2, the V gene TRBV6-6; TRBD2 matches 8 bases. The germline V gene has CDR1 MNHNY and CDR2 SVGAGI (reference sequence). The CDR3 sequence is 11 residues long. V lost 11 bases and J lost 8; bases outside the gene matches: 4. In DNA, the CDR3 is TGTGCCGTCGGGGGGGCTGGGGAGCTGTTTTTT. Encoded protein: CAVGGAGELFF.

The chain links TRBV6-1 to TRBJ2-7; weak D call: TRBD1 (6 bases). Germline lookup yields CDR1 MNHNS and CDR2 SASEGT. V lost 5 bases, J lost 7 bases, and 12 bases lay in between. This CDR3 is 12 amino acids long. Written as DNA, the CDR3 is TGTGCCAGCAGTTTACAGGGTGGTGAGCAGTACTTC. This sequence encodes CASSLQGGEQYF.

This clonotype has more than one count but fewer than ten. The V call is TRBV9, the J call TRBJ2-1; D could derive from TRBD1 or TRBD2 (5 bases each). The ends were cut back, 4 bases at V and 6 bases at J, with 14 bases in the middle. This CDR3 is 14 amino acids long. From germline, CDR1 is SGDLS and CDR2 YYNGEE. CDR3 in amino acids: CASSLRDERNEQFF. CDR3 DNA: TGTGCCAGCAGCCTCCGGGACGAGCGCAATGAGCAGTTCTTC.

This chain joins TRBV7-2 and TRBJ2-3; 7 bases match TRBD2. The V segment lost 2 bases and the J segment 2 bases; nucleotides outside the gene matches: 7. This CDR3 is 16 amino acids long. CDR1 and CDR2 (germline): SGHTA, FQGNSA. CDR3 region: CASSLNLAESTDTQYF. As DNA, the CDR3 is TGTGCCAGCAGCTTAAACCTAGCGGAATCCACAGATACGCAGTATTTT.

The chain joins TRBV19 to TRBJ2-7; 11 positions agree with TRBD2. The V segment lost 6 bases and the J segment 5 bases; nucleotides outside the gene matches: 9. This CDR3 has 15 amino acids. CDR1 is LNHDA, CDR2 SQIVND, per germline (reference sequence). Here the CDR3 DNA reads TGTGCCAGTAGCACCGGGACTAGCGGCCTAAACGAGCAGTACTTC. Amino acid sequence: CASSTGTSGLNEQYF. The complete variable domain, with remaining parts taken from reference TRBV19 and TRBJ2-7, reads DGGITQSPKYLFRKEGQNVTLSCEQNLNHDAMYWYRQDPGQGLRLIYYSQIVNDFQKGDIAEGYSVSREKKESFPLTVTSAQKNPTAFYLCASSTGTSGLNEQYFGPGTRLTVT.

This clonotype was counted ten times or more. The chain uses TRBV20-1 and TRBJ2-7, with 9 nucleotides matching TRBD1. Unmatched junction bases numbered 7, after V lost 0 bases and J lost 4 bases. Germline loops: CDR1 DFQATT, CDR2 SNEGSKA (reference sequence). The CDR3 runs 15 residues. CDR3 nucleotide sequence: TGCAGTGCTAGAGAAATCAGGACAGGGGCTTACGAGCAGTACTTC. The encoded protein is CSAREIRTGAYEQYF.

The chain employs TRBV7-6 and TRBJ2-1; possible D gene TRBD2, 5 bases. V was pared by 6 bases and J by 0 bases, with 15 bases between. This CDR3 comprises 16 residues. Looked up from germline, CDR1 is SGHVS and CDR2 is FNYEAQ. The CDR3 here is CASRDLTTSSYNEQFF. The CDR3 DNA follows: TGTGCCAGCAGGGATCTGACTACCAGCTCCTACAATGAGCAGTTCTTC.

This clonotype was observed a handful of times. This chain connects TRBV11-3 to TRBJ1-2; D uncertain. Germline V lookup: CDR1 SGHNT, CDR2 YENEEA. The V end was cut by 5 bases, the J end by 8 bases, with 15 bases between. This CDR3 has 13 residues. Here the CDR3 reads CASSLTSGRGYTF. DNA for the CDR3: TGTGCCAGCAGCCTAACATCAGGACGAGGCTACACCTTC.

This clonotype turned up a few times. The chain has TRBV20-1 and TRBJ2-1; TRBD2 agrees at 7 bases. Germline-derived CDR1 and CDR2 are DFQATT and SNEGSKA (reference sequence). The V and J ends lost 4 bases and 1 base, in that order; junction bases with no gene match: 7. This CDR3 is 15 amino acids long. The CDR3 region is CSATGGSVSYNEQFF. In nucleotides, the CDR3 is TGCAGTGCTACTGGCGGGAGTGTGTCCTACAATGAGCAGTTCTTC.

This clonotype was seen more than once but under ten times. The V and J genes are TRBV29-1 and TRBJ2-7; 7 nucleotides align to TRBD1. This CDR3 region has 13 residues. CDR1 and CDR2 from the germline V gene are SQVTM and ANQGSEA. The V gene end was trimmed by 7 bases and the J gene end by 0 bases; junction bases not matched to a gene: 6. The CDR3 coding sequence is TGCAGCGCTGCGACAGGGCACTCCTACGAGCAGTACTTC. Protein: CSAATGHSYEQYF.

The chain joins TRBV6-1 to TRBJ2-7; a weak D match, TRBD2 (5 bases). Germline CDR1 MNHNS, CDR2 SASEGT. The CDR3 is made up of 14 amino acids. Trimming took 3 bases from V and 6 from J, leaving 15 bases between them. The CDR3 sequence: CASSEAGITLEQYF. The CDR3 nucleotides are TGTGCCAGCAGTGAGGCCGGGATTACCCTCGAGCAGTACTTC.

The sample holds a few counts of this clonotype. This chain links TRBV9 with TRBJ2-1, with TRBD2 as a possible D gene (6 bases). The CDR3 extends over 18 amino acids. CDR1 is SGDLS, CDR2 YYNGEE, per germline. The V end was cut by 3 bases, the J end by 5 bases, with 24 bases between. CDR3 in DNA: TGTGCCAGCAGCGACGGGACTCCGCAAGAAAAAGCTAACAATGAGCAGTTCTTC. Translation: CASSDGTPQEKANNEQFF.

The rearrangement joins TRBV7-9 to TRBJ1-6; D not resolved. This CDR3 comprises 15 residues. Germline values: CDR1 SEHNR, CDR2 FQNEAQ (reference sequence). The V end was cut by 3 bases, the J end by 3 bases, with 9 bases between. This chain's CDR3 is CASSLGSNYNSPLHF. Written as DNA, the CDR3 is TGTGCCAGCAGCTTGGGGTCCAACTATAATTCACCCCTCCACTTT.